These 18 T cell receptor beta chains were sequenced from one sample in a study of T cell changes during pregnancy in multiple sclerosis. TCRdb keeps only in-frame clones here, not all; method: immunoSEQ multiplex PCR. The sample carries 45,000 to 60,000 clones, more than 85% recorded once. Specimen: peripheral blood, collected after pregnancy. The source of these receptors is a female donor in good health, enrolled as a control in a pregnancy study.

In DNA, the CDR3 is TGTGCCAGCAGTGGGTGGACAGGGCCAGATACGCAGTATTTT. Translated: CASSGWTGPDTQYF. The chain has TRBV6-1 and TRBJ2-3; TRBD1 matches 8 bases. This CDR3 spans 14 amino acids. The trim removed 4 bases at V and 4 bases at J, leaving 4 bases unmatched. Per the germline V gene, CDR1 is MNHNS and CDR2 is SASEGT.

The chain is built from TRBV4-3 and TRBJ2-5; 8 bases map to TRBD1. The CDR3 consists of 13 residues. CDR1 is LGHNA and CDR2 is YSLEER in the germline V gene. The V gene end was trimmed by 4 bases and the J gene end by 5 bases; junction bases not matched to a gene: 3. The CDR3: CASSRQGRETQYF. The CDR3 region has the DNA TGCGCCAGCAGCCGACAGGGGAGGGAGACCCAGTACTTC.

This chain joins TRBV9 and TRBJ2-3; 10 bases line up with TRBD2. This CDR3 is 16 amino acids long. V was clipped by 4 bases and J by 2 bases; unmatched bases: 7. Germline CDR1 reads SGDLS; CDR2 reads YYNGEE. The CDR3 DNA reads TGTGCCAGCAGCCCAACCGGGACTAGCGTCACAGATACGCAGTATTTT. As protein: CASSPTGTSVTDTQYF. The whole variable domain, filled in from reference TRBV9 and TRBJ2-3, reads DSGVTQTPKHLITATGQRVTLRCSPRSGDLSVYWYQQSLDQGLQFLIQYYNGEERAKGNILERFSAQQFPDLHSELNLSSLELGDSALYFCASSPTGTSVTDTQYFGPGTRLTVL.

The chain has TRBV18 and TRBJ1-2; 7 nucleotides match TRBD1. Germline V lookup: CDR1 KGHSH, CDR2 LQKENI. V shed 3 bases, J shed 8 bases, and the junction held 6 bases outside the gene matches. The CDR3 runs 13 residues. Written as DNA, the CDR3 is TGTGCCAGCTCACCCGAGGGGGCCTCCGGCTACACCTTC. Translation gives CASSPEGASGYTF.

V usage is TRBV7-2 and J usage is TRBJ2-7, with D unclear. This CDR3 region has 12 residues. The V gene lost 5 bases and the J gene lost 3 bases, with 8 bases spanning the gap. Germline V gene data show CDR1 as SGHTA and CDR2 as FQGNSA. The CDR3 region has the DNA TGTGCCAGCAGCCCTTCCTTCTACGAGCAGTACTTC. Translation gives CASSPSFYEQYF.

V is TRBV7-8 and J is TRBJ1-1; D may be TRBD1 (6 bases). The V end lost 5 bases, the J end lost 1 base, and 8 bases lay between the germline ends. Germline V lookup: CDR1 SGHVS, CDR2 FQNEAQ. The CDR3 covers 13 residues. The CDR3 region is CASSADRNTEAFF. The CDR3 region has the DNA TGTGCCAGCAGCGCGGACAGGAACACTGAAGCTTTCTTT. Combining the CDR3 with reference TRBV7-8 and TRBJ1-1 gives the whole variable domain GAGVSQSPRYKVAKRGQDVALRCDPISGHVSLFWYQQALGQGPEFLTYFQNEAQLDKSGLPSDRFFAERPEGSVSTLKIQRTQQEDSAVYLCASSADRNTEAFFGQGTRLTVV.

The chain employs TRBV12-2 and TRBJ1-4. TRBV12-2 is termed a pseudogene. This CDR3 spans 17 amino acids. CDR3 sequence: CASRKAPRVPTNEKLFF. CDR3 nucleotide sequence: TGTGCAAGTCGAAAGGCCCCCCGGGTCCCGACTAATGAAAAACTGTTTTTT.

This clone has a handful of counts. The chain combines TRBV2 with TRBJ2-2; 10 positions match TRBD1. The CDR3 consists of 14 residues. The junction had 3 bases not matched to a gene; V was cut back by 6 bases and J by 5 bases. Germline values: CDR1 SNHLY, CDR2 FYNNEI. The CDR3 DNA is TGTGCCAGCAGCCCGGGACAGGGGACCGGGGAGCTGTTTTTT. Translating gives CASSPGQGTGELFF.

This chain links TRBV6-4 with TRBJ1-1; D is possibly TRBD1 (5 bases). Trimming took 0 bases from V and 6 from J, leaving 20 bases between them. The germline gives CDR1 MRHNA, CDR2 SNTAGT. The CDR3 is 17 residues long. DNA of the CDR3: TGTGCCAGCAGTGACTCGGCCTCCAGTGAGGGGAGGGCTGAAGCTTTCTTT. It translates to CASSDSASSEGRAEAFF.

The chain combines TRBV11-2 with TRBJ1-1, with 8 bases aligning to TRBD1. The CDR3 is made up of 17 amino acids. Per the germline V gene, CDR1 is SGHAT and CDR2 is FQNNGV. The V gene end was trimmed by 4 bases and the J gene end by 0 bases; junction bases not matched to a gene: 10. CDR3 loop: CASSSGQGPFMNTEAFF. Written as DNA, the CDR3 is TGTGCCAGCAGCTCAGGACAGGGTCCGTTTATGAACACTGAAGCTTTCTTT.

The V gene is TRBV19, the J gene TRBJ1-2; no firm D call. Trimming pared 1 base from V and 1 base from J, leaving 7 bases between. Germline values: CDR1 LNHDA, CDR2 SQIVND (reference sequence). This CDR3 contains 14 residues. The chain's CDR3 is CASSIVDFNYGYTF. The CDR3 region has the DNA TGTGCCAGTAGTATAGTGGACTTTAACTATGGCTACACCTTC.

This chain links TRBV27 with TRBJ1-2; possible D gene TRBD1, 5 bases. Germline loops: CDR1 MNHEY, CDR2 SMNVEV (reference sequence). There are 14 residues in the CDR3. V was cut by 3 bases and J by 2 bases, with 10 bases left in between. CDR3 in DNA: TGTGCCAGCAGTTTCGGAGGGGTGAACTATGGCTACACCTTC. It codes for CASSFGGVNYGYTF.

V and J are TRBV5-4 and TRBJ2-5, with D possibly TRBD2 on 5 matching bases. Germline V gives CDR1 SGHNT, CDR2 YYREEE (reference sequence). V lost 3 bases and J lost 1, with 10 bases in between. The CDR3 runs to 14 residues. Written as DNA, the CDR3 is TGTGCCAGCAGCTCAAAAGAGGGCCAAGAGACCCAGTACTTC. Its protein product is CASSSKEGQETQYF.

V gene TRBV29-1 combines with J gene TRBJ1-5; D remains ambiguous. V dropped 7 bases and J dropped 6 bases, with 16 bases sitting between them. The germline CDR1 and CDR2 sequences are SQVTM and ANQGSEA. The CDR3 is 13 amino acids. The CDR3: CSAALEGGQPQHF. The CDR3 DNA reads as TGCAGCGCCGCGCTGGAGGGCGGTCAGCCCCAGCATTTT.

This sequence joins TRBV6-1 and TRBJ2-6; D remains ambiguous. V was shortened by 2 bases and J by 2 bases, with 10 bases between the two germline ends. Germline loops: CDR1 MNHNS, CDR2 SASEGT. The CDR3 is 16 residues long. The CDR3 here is CASSEKSGAGANVLTF. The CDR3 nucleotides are TGTGCCAGCAGTGAAAAGTCCGGAGCTGGGGCCAACGTCCTGACTTTC.

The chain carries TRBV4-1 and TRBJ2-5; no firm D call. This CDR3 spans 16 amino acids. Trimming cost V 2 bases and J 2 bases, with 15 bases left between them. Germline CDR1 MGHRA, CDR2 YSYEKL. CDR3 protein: CASSQYDPGLQETQYF. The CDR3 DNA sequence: TGCGCCAGCAGCCAATACGACCCTGGGCTACAAGAGACCCAGTACTTC.

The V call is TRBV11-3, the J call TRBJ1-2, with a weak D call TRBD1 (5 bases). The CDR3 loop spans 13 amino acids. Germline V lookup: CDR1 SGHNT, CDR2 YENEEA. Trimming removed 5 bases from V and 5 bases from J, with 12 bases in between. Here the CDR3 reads CASSLPQGYGYTF. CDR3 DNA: TGTGCCAGCAGCCTACCCCAGGGATATGGCTACACCTTC.

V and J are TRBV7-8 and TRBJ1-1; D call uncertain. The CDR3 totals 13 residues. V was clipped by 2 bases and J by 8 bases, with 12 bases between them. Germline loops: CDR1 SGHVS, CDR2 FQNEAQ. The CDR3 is CASSLTRGREAFF. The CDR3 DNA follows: TGTGCCAGCAGCTTAACCCGGGGTCGCGAAGCTTTCTTT. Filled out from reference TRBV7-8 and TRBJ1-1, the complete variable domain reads GAGVSQSPRYKVAKRGQDVALRCDPISGHVSLFWYQQALGQGPEFLTYFQNEAQLDKSGLPSDRFFAERPEGSVSTLKIQRTQQEDSAVYLCASSLTRGREAFFGQGTRLTVV.